This T cell receptor (beta chain) is drawn from a study of T cells in Graves' hyperthyroidism and ophthalmopathy. This clonotype appeared many times. V lost 0 bases, J lost 0 bases, and 12 bases lay in between. Germline V CDR1 and CDR2: MNHEY, SVGAGI. The CDR3 is 17 amino acids. Authors of the study amplified TCR beta CDR3 regions from RNA transcripts. HTBI primers were used for first-round RT-PCR of the TCR CDR3. MiXCR, run by TCRdb on the multiplex PCR reads, gives a single entry per CDR3 protein. The table lists roughly 100,000 distinct CDR3 sequences, approximately 40% of them singletons. This TCR derives from a woman in her twenties or thirties with Graves' hyperthyroidism. The chain combines TRBV6-5 with TRBJ1-5, with D hard to call. Source material: peripheral blood or thyroid tissue (not recorded which). The CDR3 sequence: CASSYSSSSYSNQPQHF. The CDR3 nucleotides read TGTGCCAGCAGTTACTCGAGTTCCAGCTATAGCAATCAGCCCCAGCATTTT.